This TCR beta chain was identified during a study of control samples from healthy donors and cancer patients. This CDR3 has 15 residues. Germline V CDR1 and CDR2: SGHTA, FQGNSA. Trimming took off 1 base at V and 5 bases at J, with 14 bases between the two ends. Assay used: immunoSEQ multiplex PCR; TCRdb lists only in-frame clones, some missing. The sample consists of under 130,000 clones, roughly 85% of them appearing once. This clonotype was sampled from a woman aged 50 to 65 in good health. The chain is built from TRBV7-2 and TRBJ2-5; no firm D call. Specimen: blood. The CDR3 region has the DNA TGTGCCAGCAGCTTAGATCCGGGTCCCGGGGAGACCCAGTACTTC. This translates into CASSLDPGPGETQYF. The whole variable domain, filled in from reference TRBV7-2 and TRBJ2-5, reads GAGVSQSPSNKVTEKGKDVELRCDPISGHTALYWYRQSLGQGLEFLIYFQGNSAPDKSGLPSDRFSAERTGGSVSTLTIQRTQQEDSAVYLCASSLDPGPGETQYFGPGTRLLVL.